The TCR beta chain under discussion was sequenced for a study of regulatory T cells in long-lasting Graves disease (dated by TCRdb to 2020 to 2023). For context, the study as a whole: In the newly diagnosed Graves' disease group, patients had been taking antithyroid drugs for less than 3 months. A total of roughly 35 samples underwent TCR sequencing, from around 13 patients with persistent Graves' disease and some 20 patients with newly diagnosed Graves' disease. Persistent Graves' disease patients were compared with newly diagnosed Graves' disease patients by peripheral blood TCR sequencing and RNA sequencing. The study took place in China and was registered as a clinical trial. General conclusions and limits of the study: The authors acknowledged the small sample size as a limitation that may reduce accuracy. Sequencing and analysis were restricted to the TCR beta chain. Only peripheral blood was studied, because thyroid tissue, the primary lesion, was inaccessible. Patients with persistent disease shared more public clonotypes (over 2,500) than newly diagnosed patients did (966). Persistent disease showed preferential use of TRBV28, TRBJ1-2 and TRBJ2-5, whereas newly diagnosed disease favored TRBV20-1 and TRBJ2-1. Persistent Graves' disease patients showed lower TCR Shannon entropy and fewer highly expanded clones than newly diagnosed patients, suggesting clonal expansion.

Library method: multiplex PCR. Instrument used: Illumina HiSeq 4000. TCR beta libraries were built with iRepertoire HTBI primers and Arm-PCR amplification of CDR3 regions. PCR products were gel purified before sequencing. Regarding the original processing steps: Across samples, 60 to 75 TRBV and 12 to 15 TRBJ segments were identified and used for gene usage analysis of CDR3 amino acid clonotypes. COPE and FqMerger were used to merge filtered high-quality paired reads into contigs. BLAST was used to align contigs to IMGT TRBV, TRBD and TRBJ reference genes, with CDR3 defined following IMGT. Any clonotype with a frequency above 0.1% was counted as a highly expanded clone. Repertoire diversity was measured by Shannon entropy, and V-J evenness by the Gini coefficient. Public clonotypes were defined as clonotypes shared by more than one individual. In-frame beta chains were kept once TCRdb had trimmed the public reads at Q25 with fastp and called clones with MiXCR. A single entry per CDR3 protein holds the most common genes and DNA from its merged rows. TCRdb, not the original authors, processed these V and J calls. The sample table records hundreds of thousands of distinct CDR3 sequences; roughly 16% of these occur just once. More than 15% of the sample is held by the ten biggest clonotypes.

Remarks on this clonotype: Its antigen is unknown. No base quality values were provided; no much bigger clone lies one nucleotide off.

Looking up the germline V gene yields CDR1 MGHRA and CDR2 YSYEKL. Compared with germline, V lacks 1 base and J lacks 4 bases; bases without a gene match: 3. Measured from the cysteine to the phenylalanine, the CDR3 is 15 residues long. The sequence is cut down to CDR3 DNA, 45 bases in frame from base 1. Per the publication, the time point label means: newly diagnosed GD, antithyroid drugs for less than 3 months. For both TCR sequencing and RNA sequencing, RNA was extracted from PBMCs in TRIzol. Graves' disease was diagnosed according to American Thyroid Association guidelines. Patients were recruited from an endocrinology department in Xi'an, China. Each patient gave approximately 9.7 milliliters of peripheral blood, collected in an EDTA anticoagulant tube. Ficoll Paque Plus density gradient separation was used to isolate PBMCs, and no additional T cell sorting was done. An Agilent 2100 Bioanalyzer and agarose gel were used to check RNA quality, while a NanoDrop 2000 measured RNA concentration.

The sample also formed part of further work on T cells in Graves' hyperthyroidism and ophthalmopathy. The second paper states: A patient counted as having stable Graves' hyperthyroidism if no progression to ophthalmopathy occurred over 18 months of follow-up. The hyperthyroidism patients were between 18 and 65 years old and newly diagnosed, with a disease duration of less than 2 months. Any patient with an uncontrolled infection, another autoimmune disease, pregnancy or lactation was excluded. Diagnoses relied on clinical symptoms, serum thyroxine and TRAb, thyroid ultrasound and orbital computed tomography. A first-round RT-PCR of the TCR CDR3 used the HTBI primer set with the Qiagen OneStep RT-PCR kit. Blood samples also contained most of the expanded thyroid clonotypes (frequency above 0.001), which suggests that blood repertoires may reflect thyroid immune responses. Ophthalmopathy was separated from stable hyperthyroidism by a 13 V-J signature model, with roughly 88% sensitivity and around 81% specificity obtained in cross-validation and 80%/75% obtained in testing. In validation, progression to ophthalmopathy was predicted by the model with 65% to 71% sensitivity and under 85% specificity, a median of 6.5 months before onset. TCR V-J signatures able to tell the groups apart were searched for in a discovery cohort of 100 patients, of whom roughly 42 had Graves' ophthalmopathy and about 55 had stable Graves' hyperthyroidism. An independent validation cohort of 18 to 20 hyperthyroidism patients and 17 patients who later progressed to ophthalmopathy tested prospective prediction of ophthalmopathy. The 100 or so discovery patients were divided at random into training and test sets in a 7:3 ratio. In addition, the study compared T-cell repertoires in thyroid tissue and in blood from several Graves' hyperthyroidism patients. After blood sampling, hyperthyroidism patients were treated with methimazole at a starting dose of 30 mg daily, and ophthalmopathy patients were treated with high-dose intravenous methylprednisolone. Libraries were constructed in a second round of multiplex PCR, after which size selection and purification were performed. Paired-end sequencing of the libraries was performed with 100 bp reads on an Illumina HiSeq2000. Raw data were processed with SOAPnuke, discarding reads with adapters, uncalled bases, mean Phred below 15, or no exact constant-primer or identifier match. COPE v1.2.5 was used to merge high-quality paired reads, and clonotypes were defined as unique nucleotide sequences. MiTCR v1.1 was used to align the clonotypes against IMGT TRBV, TRBD and TRBJ reference segments. The analysis included only V-J combinations with a frequency above 0.0001, which together covered 99% to 99.2% of the repertoires. A TCS score was defined as the ratio of F50 (clonal expansion) to E x V (chaos), with BLOSUM62-based TCRdist applied between CDR3 peptides within each V-J. Welch's t-statistics and random forest reduced around 520 V-J features to under 15, which were used in a naive Bayes classifier (R e1071). No statistical method was used to fix the sample size in advance, and group allocation was not hidden from the investigators. TCR Vbeta CDR3 sequencing of roughly 140 peripheral blood samples (roughly 43 ophthalmopathy, about 74 hyperthyroidism and roughly 17 progressor patients) is reported in the paper.

The input for sequencing was peripheral blood mononuclear cells (PBMCs), taken at new diagnosis, from a patient treated with antithyroid drugs. The receptor was isolated from a woman aged 25-40 years with Graves disease. Donor details come from another sample of the same person, matched by shared clones. Recombination linked TRBV4-1 to TRBJ2-3; TRBD2 aligns with 9 central bases. The sequence in DNA is TGCGCCAGCAGCCAAGTGGGACTAGCACCAGATACGCAGTATTTT. Its translation reads: CASSQVGLAPDTQYF.